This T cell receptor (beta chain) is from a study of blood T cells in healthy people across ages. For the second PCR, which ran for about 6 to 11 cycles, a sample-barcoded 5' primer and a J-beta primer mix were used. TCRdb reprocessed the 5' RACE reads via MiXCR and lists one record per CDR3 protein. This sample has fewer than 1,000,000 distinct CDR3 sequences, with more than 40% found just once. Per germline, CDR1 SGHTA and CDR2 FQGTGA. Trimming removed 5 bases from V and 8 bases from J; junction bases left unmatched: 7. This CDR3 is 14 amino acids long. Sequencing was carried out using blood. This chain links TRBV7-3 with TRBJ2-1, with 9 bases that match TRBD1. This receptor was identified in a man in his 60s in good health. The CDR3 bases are TGTGCCAGCAGCCCAGGGACAGGGCGGGATGAGCAGTTCTTC. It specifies CASSPGTGRDEQFF.